This T cell receptor beta chain derives from a study of PD-L1 blockade in urothelial cancer. Study information: It was at 3 weeks (second dose) and 6 weeks after treatment start that blood was analyzed. A median of 141,255 T cells was found in the blood samples.

The CDR3 extends over 12 amino acids. Trimming removed 9 bases at V and 0 bases at J, with 7 bases between. The germline CDR1 and CDR2 sequences are SGHNT and YENEEA. Sample time point: pretreatment peripheral blood. TCRdb's table, derived via immunoSEQ multiplex PCR, lists solely in-frame clones and lacks some. The repertoire holds 45,000 to 70,000 clones, with about 85% as singletons. This clonotype was sampled from an older man with urothelial cancer. The sample in question was PBMCs, obtained around atezolizumab (anti-PD-L1) treatment. This rearrangement joins TRBV11-3 to TRBJ2-3, with D tentatively TRBD2 (5 bases). CDR3 bases: TGTGCCAGTCGGGGTAGCACAGATACGCAGTATTTT. This translates into CASRGSTDTQYF. Filled out from reference TRBV11-3 and TRBJ2-3, the complete variable domain reads EAGVVQSPRYKIIEKKQPVAFWCNPISGHNTLYWYLQNLGQGPELLIRYENEEAVDDSQLPKDRFSAERLKGVDSTLKIQPAELGDSAVYLCASRGSTDTQYFGPGTRLTVL.